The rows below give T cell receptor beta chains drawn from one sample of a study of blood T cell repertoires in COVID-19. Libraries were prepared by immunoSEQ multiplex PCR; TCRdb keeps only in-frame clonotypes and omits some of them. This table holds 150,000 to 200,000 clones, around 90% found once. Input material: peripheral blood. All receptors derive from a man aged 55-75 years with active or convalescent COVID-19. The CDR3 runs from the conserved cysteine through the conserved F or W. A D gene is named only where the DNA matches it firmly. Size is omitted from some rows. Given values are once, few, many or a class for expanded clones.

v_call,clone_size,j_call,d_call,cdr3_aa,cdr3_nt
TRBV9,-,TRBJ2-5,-,CASSLTGTSAETQYF,TGTGCCAGCAGCCTAACAGGGACATCCGCAGAGACCCAGTACTTC
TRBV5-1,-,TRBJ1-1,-,CASSPEGSRTEAFF,TGCGCCAGCAGCCCGGAGGGGTCGCGGACTGAAGCTTTCTTT
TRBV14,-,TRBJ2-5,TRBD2,CASSPGLAGGETQYF,TGTGCCAGCAGCCCGGGACTAGCGGGCGGGGAGACCCAGTACTTC
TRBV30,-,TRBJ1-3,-,CAWMGTRSGNTIYF,TGTGCCTGGATGGGCACTCGCTCTGGAAACACCATATATTTT
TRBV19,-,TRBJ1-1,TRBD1,CASNVIQGALGTEAFF,TGTGCCAGTAACGTAATTCAGGGGGCGCTGGGAACTGAAGCTTTCTTT
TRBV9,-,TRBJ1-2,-,CASSEQGNYGYTF,TGTGCCAGCAGCGAACAGGGTAACTATGGCTACACCTTC
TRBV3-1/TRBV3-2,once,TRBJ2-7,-,CASIIHPRDSYEQYF,TGTGCCAGCATCATCCACCCCAGAGACAGCTACGAGCAGTACTTC
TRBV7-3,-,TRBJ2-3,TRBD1,CASSYRQGKTDTQYF,TGTGCCAGCAGTTATAGACAGGGGAAGACAGATACGCAGTATTTT
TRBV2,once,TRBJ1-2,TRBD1,CASSPDLGQDFYGYTF,TGTGCCAGCAGCCCTGACTTGGGACAGGACTTCTATGGCTACACCTTC
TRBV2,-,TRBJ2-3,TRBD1,CATRDRGDTQYF,TGTGCCACCCGGGACAGGGGAGATACGCAGTATTTT
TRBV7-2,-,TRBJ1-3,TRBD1,CASSAGTGLHTIYF,TGTGCCAGCAGCGCCGGGACAGGGTTGCACACCATATATTTT
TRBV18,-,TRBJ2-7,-,CASSPNAGRSYEQYF,TGTGCCAGCTCACCAAACGCAGGGCGCTCCTACGAGCAGTACTTC
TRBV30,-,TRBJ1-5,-,CAWRPQGHSNQPQHF,TGTGCCTGGAGACCCCAGGGACATAGCAATCAGCCCCAGCATTTT
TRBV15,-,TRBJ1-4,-,CATSRDGGEKLFF,TGTGCCACCAGCAGAGATGGGGGGGAAAAACTGTTTTTT
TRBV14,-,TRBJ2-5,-,CASSHFETQYF,TGTGCCAGCAGCCACTTCGAGACCCAGTACTTC
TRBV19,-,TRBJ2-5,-,CASSIGQETQYF,TGTGCCAGTAGTATTGGTCAGGAGACCCAGTACTTC
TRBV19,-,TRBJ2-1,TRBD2,CASSIGLAANEQFF,TGTGCCAGTAGTATTGGACTAGCGGCCAATGAGCAGTTCTTC
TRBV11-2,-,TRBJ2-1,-,CASSLGAHSSYNEQFF,TGTGCCAGCAGCTTAGGGGCTCACAGCTCCTACAATGAGCAGTTCTTC
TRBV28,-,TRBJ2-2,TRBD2,CASSLRKDSGGNTGELFF,TGTGCCAGCAGTTTACGGAAGGATTCGGGGGGGAACACCGGGGAGCTGTTTTTT
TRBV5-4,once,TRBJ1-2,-,CASSLRGINYGYTF,TGTGCCAGCAGCTTGAGAGGGATCAACTATGGCTACACCTTC
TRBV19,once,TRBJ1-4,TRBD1,CASSTDRVREKLFF,TGTGCCAGTAGTACCGACAGGGTCCGCGAAAAACTGTTTTTT
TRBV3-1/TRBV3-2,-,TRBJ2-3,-,CASSFKGIEDTQYF,TGTGCCAGCAGCTTCAAGGGGATCGAAGATACGCAGTATTTT
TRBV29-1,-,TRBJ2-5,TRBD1,CSVAGTGWETQYF,TGCAGCGTCGCCGGGACAGGGTGGGAGACCCAGTACTTC
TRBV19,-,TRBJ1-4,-,CASSMAGEKLFF,TGTGCCAGTAGTATGGCAGGAGAAAAACTGTTTTTT
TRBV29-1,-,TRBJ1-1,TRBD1,CSVQGALGTEAFF,TGCAGCGTCCAGGGGGCTCTCGGGACTGAAGCTTTCTTT
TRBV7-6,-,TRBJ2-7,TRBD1,CASSSSTGGVYEQYF,TGTGCCAGCAGCTCCTCGACAGGGGGGGTCTACGAGCAGTACTTC
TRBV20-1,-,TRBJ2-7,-,CSASKTDEQYF,TGCAGTGCTTCCAAGACAGACGAGCAGTACTTC